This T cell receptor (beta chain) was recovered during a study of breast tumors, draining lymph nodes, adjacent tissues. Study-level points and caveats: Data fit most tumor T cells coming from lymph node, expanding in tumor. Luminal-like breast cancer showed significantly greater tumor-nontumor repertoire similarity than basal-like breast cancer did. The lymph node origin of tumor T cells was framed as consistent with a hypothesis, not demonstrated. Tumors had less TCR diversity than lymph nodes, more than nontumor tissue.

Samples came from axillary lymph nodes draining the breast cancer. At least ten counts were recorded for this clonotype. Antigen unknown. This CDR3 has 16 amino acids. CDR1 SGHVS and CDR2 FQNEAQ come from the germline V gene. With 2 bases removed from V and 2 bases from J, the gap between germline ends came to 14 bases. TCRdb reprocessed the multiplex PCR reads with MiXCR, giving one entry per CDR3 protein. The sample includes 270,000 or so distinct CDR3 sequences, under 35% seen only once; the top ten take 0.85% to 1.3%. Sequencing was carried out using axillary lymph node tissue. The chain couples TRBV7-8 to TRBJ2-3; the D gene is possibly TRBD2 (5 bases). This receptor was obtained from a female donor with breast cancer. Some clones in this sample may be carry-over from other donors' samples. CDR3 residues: CASSLNGDTLTDTQYF. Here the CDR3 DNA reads TGTGCCAGCAGCTTAAACGGGGATACCCTCACAGATACGCAGTATTTT.